Below are 3 T cell receptor beta chains sequenced from a single sample in a study of cytomegalovirus exposure and HLA in healthy donors. Sequencing used immunoSEQ multiplex PCR; TCRdb keeps in-frame clones, though not all of them. The table lists about 120,000 clones, approximately 91% of them singletons. Sequencing was performed on PBMCs. These receptors originate from a man aged 18-30 years in good health and CMV-seropositive.

CDR3 coding DNA: TGTGCCAGCAGCCGGACAGGGTTGTCGGCAGAGACCCAGTACTTC. This sequence encodes CASSRTGLSAETQYF. The chain couples TRBV5-6 to TRBJ2-5, with 8 bases identical to TRBD1. The CDR3 consists of 15 residues. V dropped 4 bases and J dropped 4; count of bases not matched to a gene: 9. Per the germline V gene, CDR1 is SGHDT and CDR2 is YYEEEE.

The chain is built from TRBV29-1 and TRBJ2-7; 8 nucleotides align to TRBD1. The CDR3 totals 15 residues. From germline, CDR1 is SQVTM and CDR2 ANQGSEA. V gave up 3 bases and J gave up 2 bases; unmatched junction bases: 9. The chain's CDR3 is CSVETGTGAPYEQYF. CDR3 bases: TGCAGCGTTGAGACCGGGACAGGTGCCCCCTACGAGCAGTACTTC.

The DNA for the CDR3 is TGTGCCAGCAGCCCTACTAGAACCGGGGAGCTGTTTTTT. Amino acids: CASSPTRTGELFF. This rearrangement joins TRBV9 to TRBJ2-2, with D possibly matching TRBD2 (5 bases). CDR1 and CDR2 from the germline V gene are SGDLS and YYNGEE. The CDR3 consists of 13 residues. Deletions cut 4 bases from V and 5 bases from J, with 9 bases between.